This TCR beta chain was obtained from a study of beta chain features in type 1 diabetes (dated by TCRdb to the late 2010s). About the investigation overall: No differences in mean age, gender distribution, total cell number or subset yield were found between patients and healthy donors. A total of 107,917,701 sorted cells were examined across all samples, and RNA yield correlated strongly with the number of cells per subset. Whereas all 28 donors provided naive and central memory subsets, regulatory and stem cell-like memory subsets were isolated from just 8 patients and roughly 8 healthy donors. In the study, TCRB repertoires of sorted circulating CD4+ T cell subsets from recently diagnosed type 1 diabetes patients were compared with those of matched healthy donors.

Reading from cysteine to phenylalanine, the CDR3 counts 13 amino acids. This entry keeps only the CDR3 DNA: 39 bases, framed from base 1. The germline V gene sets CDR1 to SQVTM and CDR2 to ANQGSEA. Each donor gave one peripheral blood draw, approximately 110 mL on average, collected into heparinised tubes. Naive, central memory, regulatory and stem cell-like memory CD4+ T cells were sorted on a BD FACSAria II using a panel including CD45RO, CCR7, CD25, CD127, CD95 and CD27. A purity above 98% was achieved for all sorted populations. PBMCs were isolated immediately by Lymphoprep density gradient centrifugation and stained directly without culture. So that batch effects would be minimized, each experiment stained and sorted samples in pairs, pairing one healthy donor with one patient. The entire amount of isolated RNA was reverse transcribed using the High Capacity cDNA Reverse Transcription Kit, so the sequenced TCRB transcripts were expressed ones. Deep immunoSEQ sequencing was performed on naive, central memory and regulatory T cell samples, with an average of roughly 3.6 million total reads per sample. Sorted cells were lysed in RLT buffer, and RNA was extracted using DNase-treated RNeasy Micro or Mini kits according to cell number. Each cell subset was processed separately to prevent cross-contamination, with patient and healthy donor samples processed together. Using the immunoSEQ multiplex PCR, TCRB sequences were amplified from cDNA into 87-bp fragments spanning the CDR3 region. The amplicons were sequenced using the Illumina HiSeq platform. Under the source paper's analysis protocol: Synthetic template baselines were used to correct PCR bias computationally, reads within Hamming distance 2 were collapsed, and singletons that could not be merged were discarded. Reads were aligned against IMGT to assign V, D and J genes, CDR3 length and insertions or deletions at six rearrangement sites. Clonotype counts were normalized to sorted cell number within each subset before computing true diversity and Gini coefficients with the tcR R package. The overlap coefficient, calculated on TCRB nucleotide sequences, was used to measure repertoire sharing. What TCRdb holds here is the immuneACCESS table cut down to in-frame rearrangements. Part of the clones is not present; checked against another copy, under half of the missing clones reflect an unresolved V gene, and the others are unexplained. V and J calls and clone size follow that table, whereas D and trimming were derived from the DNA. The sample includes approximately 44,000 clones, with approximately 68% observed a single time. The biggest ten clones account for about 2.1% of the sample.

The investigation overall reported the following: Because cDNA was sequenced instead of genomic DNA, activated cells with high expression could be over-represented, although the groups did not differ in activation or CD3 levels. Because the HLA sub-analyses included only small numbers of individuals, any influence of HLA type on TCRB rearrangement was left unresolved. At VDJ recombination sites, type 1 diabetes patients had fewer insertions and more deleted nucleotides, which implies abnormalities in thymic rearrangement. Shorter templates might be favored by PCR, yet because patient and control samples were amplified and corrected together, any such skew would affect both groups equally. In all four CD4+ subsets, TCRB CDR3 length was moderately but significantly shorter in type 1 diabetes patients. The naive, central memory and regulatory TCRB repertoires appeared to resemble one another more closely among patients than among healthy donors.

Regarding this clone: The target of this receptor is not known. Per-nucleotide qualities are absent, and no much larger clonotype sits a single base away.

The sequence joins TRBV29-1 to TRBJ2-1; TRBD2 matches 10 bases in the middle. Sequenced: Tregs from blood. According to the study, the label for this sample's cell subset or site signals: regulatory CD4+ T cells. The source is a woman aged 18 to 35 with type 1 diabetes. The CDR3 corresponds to CTCLSGGAREQFF. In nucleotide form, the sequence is TGCACCTGCTTAAGCGGGGGGGCTCGGGAGCAGTTCTTC.